This TCR beta chain was found in a study of T-cell memory formation after mild COVID-19 (dated by TCRdb to the early 2020s). At the level of the whole study: TCR sequence clusters from the two donors were found to be largely donor specific. Longitudinal TCRalpha and TCRbeta repertoire sequencing tracked T-cell clones expanding and contracting after mild COVID-19 in two donors. Two young, previously healthy adult volunteers made up the cohort, one male and one female. Results and caveats for the whole study, not just this receptor: Some responding clones were detected in pre-infection memory, suggesting pre-existing cross-reactive memory T cells joined the SARS-CoV-2 response. SARS-CoV-2 specificity was not confirmed for the second-wave clones peaking on day 37. Clones contracting from day 15 to 85 had balanced CD4/CD8 phenotypes, while a second wave expanding from day 15 to 37 was biased towards CD4+. Contracting CD4+ clones were found mainly in CM and EM memory subsets, while CD8+ clones were enriched in EMRA. Only a couple of mild cases were covered by the study, and larger cohorts that include severe cases with pre-infection samples were considered necessary.

Ficoll-Paque density gradient centrifugation was used to isolate PBMCs. This clonotype came up a few times. The antigen it recognizes is unknown. Base qualities are not provided; no much larger clone lies one nucleotide away. The junction shows trimming of 1 base on V and 5 bases on J, plus 14 bases between the germline ends. CDR1 and CDR2, per the germline V gene, are MNHEY and SVGAGI. Counted from cysteine to phenylalanine, this CDR3 has 15 amino acids. Only CDR3 DNA is held: 45 bases, read in frame from base 1. The instrument given in TCRdb is Illumina NovaSeq 6000. TCRalpha and TCRbeta cDNA libraries were built by 5'RACE with constant-segment primers, adding sample barcodes and unique molecular identifiers. RNA was extracted from every sample with Trizol reagent. Libraries were amplified in two PCR steps, with a second sample barcode and Illumina TruSeq adapters added in the second step. Sequencing of libraries was performed on an Illumina NovaSeq with 2 x 150 bp paired-end reads. As for the original processing: Reads were demultiplexed and collapsed into UMI-guided consensus sequences with migec v1.2.7. With mixcr v2.1.11, UMI consensuses were aligned to TRA and TRB V and J templates and assembled into clonotypes. Clonotypes were classified as expanded or contracted when called significant by both edgeR and NoisET, with noise models trained on biological replicates. edgeR calls used a false discovery rate-adjusted p below 0.01 and a log2 fold-change threshold of 1. As an exploratory analysis of dynamics, max-normalized trajectories of the 1000 most abundant clonotypes were examined by PCA with hierarchical clustering. Separately sequenced CD4+ and CD8+ repertoires were used to assign the CD4 or CD8 phenotype of responding clones. TCRdb trimmed the raw reads at Q25, called clones with MiXCR and kept productive beta chains. Rows are unified per CDR3 protein, each entry keeping the most common DNA and genes. In this record, the V and J calls reflect TCRdb's handling and not the investigators' own analysis. The sample table holds some 350,000 distinct CDR3 sequences, of which 13% were seen once. About a fifth of the sample is taken by the ten largest.

The specimen sequenced was PBMCs or a T cell subset sorted from them (not recorded which). The sequence derives from a man aged 18 to 29 who had mild COVID-19 (a few samples of this study predate the infection). The sample titles of this study are shuffled in the database, so cell type and time point are left out; the donor was told from shared clones. The rearranged chain carries TRBV6-5 and TRBJ1-1; the D gene remains uncertain. The sequenced DNA is TGTGCCAGCAGTTACTTAGATCGCCCCGGGACTGAAGCTTTCTTT. Translated, this is CASSYLDRPGTEAFF.